What follows describes a single TCR beta chain. Its antigen is not known. Trimming stripped 2 bases from V and 10 bases from J, with 26 bases between. Germline lookup yields CDR1 GTSNPN and CDR2 SVGIG (reference sequence). This CDR3 has 16 amino acids. Only Caucasian adults living in Nashville, Tennessee made up the donor group. Sequencing was performed on unsorted PBMC DNA using ten immunoSEQ deep assay plates. Libraries were prepared by immunoSEQ multiplex PCR; TCRdb keeps only in-frame clonotypes and omits some of them. This table holds around 440,000 clones, 60% to 80% found once. The sample is drawn from a study of shared clonotypes between healthy human individuals. Study findings and constraints: With few donors, the genetic and exposure-history diversity represented was limited. Clonotype sharing among the donors was expected to vary with sequencing depth.

V gene TRBV30 combines with J gene TRBJ1-1; tentatively, D is TRBD1 (5 bases). The clonotype originates from a woman in her forties in good health. Some clones in this sample may be carry-over from other donors' samples. The sample consisted of PBMCs. CDR3 protein: CAWSPGPSSSNHGAFF. CDR3 DNA: TGTGCCTGGAGTCCAGGGCCATCGTCAAGTAACCATGGAGCTTTCTTT.